The 26 T cell receptor beta chains below come from one sample, sequenced in a study of control samples from healthy donors and cancer patients. Data came from immunoSEQ multiplex PCR; TCRdb stores just in-frame clones and leaves some out. The data show 150,000 or so clones, 93% seen once. Material: blood. All receptors derive from a man younger than 30 in good health.

The genes are TRBV7-2 and TRBJ1-2, with D unresolved. Trimming stripped 4 bases from V and 5 bases from J, with 20 bases between. The CDR3 is made up of 16 amino acids. Germline assignment: CDR1 SGHTA and CDR2 FQGNSA. The CDR3 nucleotides read TGTGCCAGCAGCTCCTCCGCGCCGATCCCCCCGTATGGCTACACCTTC. This encodes CASSSSAPIPPYGYTF.

The chain is built from TRBV27 and TRBJ1-1, with D unclear. The CDR3 length is 13 residues. V was trimmed by 6 bases and J by 3 bases, leaving 11 bases between them. Germline assignment: CDR1 MNHEY and CDR2 SMNVEV (reference sequence). The CDR3 coding sequence is TGTGCCAGCAGCCCGGACGGGGACACTGAAGCTTTCTTT. This sequence encodes CASSPDGDTEAFF.

The chain recombines TRBV7-3 with TRBJ2-5; a possible D gene is TRBD2 (6 bases). The CDR3 has 15 amino acids. Looked up from germline, CDR1 is SGHTA and CDR2 is FQGTGA. The V and J ends lost 0 bases and 5 bases respectively, with 13 bases between them. DNA for the CDR3: TGTGCCAGCAGCTTAACCGGGGGTACCGGGGAGACCCAGTACTTC. Its protein is CASSLTGGTGETQYF.

The rearrangement links TRBV25-1 to TRBJ2-7, with unresolved D. Deletions cut 4 bases from V and 0 bases from J, with 7 bases between. CDR1 is MGHDK, CDR2 SYGVNS, per germline. The CDR3 totals 13 residues. The CDR3 sequence: CASSVSGSYEQYF. The CDR3 DNA sequence: TGTGCCAGCAGTGTCAGTGGCTCCTACGAGCAGTACTTC.

The J gene is TRBJ2-7, the V gene TRBV11-1, with 9 nucleotides matching TRBD1. CDR3 length equals 16 residues. From germline, CDR1 is SGHAT and CDR2 FQDESV (reference sequence). V lost 3 bases, J lost 6 bases, and 12 bases stayed unmatched. CDR3 DNA sequence: TGTGCCAGCAGCTTCCCCCTGGGGACAGGGCTAAGCGAGCAGTACTTC. It codes for CASSFPLGTGLSEQYF.

This clone was counted only a few times. The genes are TRBV4-2 and TRBJ1-4; D unresolved. Between the trimmed V and J ends, which lost 0 bases and 8 bases, there was a span of 13 bases. Looked up from germline, CDR1 is LGHNA and CDR2 is YNFKEQ. The length of the CDR3 is 15 residues. Here the CDR3 DNA reads TGTGCCAGCAGCCAAGAACCGTTTCCAGAAGAAAAACTGTTTTTT. The encoded protein is CASSQEPFPEEKLFF.

The rearrangement uses TRBV9 and TRBJ1-1; the D is unclear. CDR1 is SGDLS, CDR2 YYNGEE, per germline. The CDR3 length is 13 residues. V was clipped by 3 bases and J by 8 bases, with 14 bases between them. Written as DNA, the CDR3 is TGTGCCAGCAGCGCGGAGGGATGGGAGGAAGCTTTCTTT. This translates into CASSAEGWEEAFF.

The gene calls are TRBV11-2 and TRBJ1-6; D remains unclear. The CDR3 consists of 9 residues. Germline CDR1 SGHAT, CDR2 FQNNGV. The CDR3 nucleotides read TGTGGGGGTGGTTCACCCCTCCACTTT. This sequence encodes CGGGSPLHF.

The gene calls are TRBV5-5 and TRBJ1-1; D call uncertain. Deletions cut 2 bases from V and 7 bases from J, with 12 bases between. The germline V gene has CDR1 SGHKS and CDR2 YYEKEE (reference sequence). The CDR3 consists of 13 residues. CDR3 residues: CASSFAGIGEAFF. CDR3 in DNA: TGTGCCAGCAGCTTTGCAGGTATCGGTGAAGCTTTCTTT.

This rearrangement joins TRBV28 to TRBJ2-7; D is uncertain. The germline V gene encodes CDR1 MDHEN and CDR2 SYDVKM. Trimming took 1 base from V and 0 from J, leaving 22 bases between them. The CDR3 covers 19 residues. The CDR3 protein is CASSLLGRRWAVSSYEQYF. The CDR3 DNA is TGTGCCAGCAGTTTATTAGGGCGACGGTGGGCGGTTAGCTCCTACGAGCAGTACTTC.

This chain connects TRBV7-2 to TRBJ2-7; tentative D call: TRBD2 (5 bases). Looked up from germline, CDR1 is SGHTA and CDR2 is FQGNSA. V was pared by 3 bases and J by 2 bases, with 20 bases between. This CDR3 has 17 amino acids. CDR3 region: CASSLSTAGHYPYEQYF. In DNA, the CDR3 is TGTGCCAGCAGCTTGTCCACCGCGGGCCACTATCCCTACGAGCAGTACTTC.

The J gene is TRBJ2-2, the V gene TRBV29-1; 12 bases fit TRBD1. CDR3 size: 14 residues. CDR1 SQVTM and CDR2 ANQGSEA come from the germline V gene. The V and J ends lost 8 bases and 2 bases, in that order; junction bases with no gene match: 3. The CDR3 DNA reads as TGCAGCATAGGGACAGGGGGCAACACCGGGGAGCTGTTTTTT. Protein product: CSIGTGGNTGELFF.

V usage is TRBV29-1 and J usage is TRBJ1-1; no definite D call. V was shortened by 4 bases and J by 0 bases, with 9 bases between the two germline ends. CDR1 SQVTM and CDR2 ANQGSEA come from the germline V gene. This CDR3 is 13 amino acids long. CDR3 DNA sequence: TGCAGCGTTGGCGGGAGCGTGAACACTGAAGCTTTCTTT. Amino acid sequence: CSVGGSVNTEAFF.

The genes are TRBV27 and TRBJ2-3, with D possibly being TRBD2 (5 bases). The length of the CDR3 is 15 residues. With 6 bases removed from V and 6 bases from J, the gap between germline ends came to 19 bases. CDR1 and CDR2 (germline): MNHEY, SMNVEV (reference sequence). The CDR3 region is CASSPVPGLMDTQYF. The CDR3 coding sequence is TGTGCCAGCAGCCCTGTCCCGGGATTGATGGATACGCAGTATTTT.

The J gene is TRBJ1-2, the V gene TRBV7-8, with D uncertain. V was pared by 5 bases and J by 7 bases, with 23 bases between. This CDR3 has 16 amino acids. Germline CDR1 reads SGHVS; CDR2 reads FQNEAQ. CDR3 DNA sequence: TGTGCCAGCAGCCCCCAGATCCGCCCTCCCCTTGGTGGCTACACCTTC. Protein product: CASSPQIRPPLGGYTF.

This clone occurred a few times. The J gene is TRBJ1-6, the V gene TRBV14; D is uncertain. Germline values: CDR1 SGHDN, CDR2 FVKESK. V was shortened by 2 bases and J by 7 bases, with 3 bases between the two germline ends. The CDR3 has 12 residues. The DNA of the CDR3 is TGTGCCAGCAGCCAAATCAATTCACCCCTCCACTTT. It translates to CASSQINSPLHF.

The chain carries TRBV30 and TRBJ2-7; D not certain. CDR3 length equals 11 residues. The germline V and J ends were trimmed by 3 bases and 3 bases, with 6 bases remaining between them. Looked up from germline, CDR1 is GTSNPN and CDR2 is SVGIG (reference sequence). The CDR3 nucleotides are TGTGCCTGGAGACGAGGCTACGAGCAGTACTTC. It encodes CAWRRGYEQYF.

V gene TRBV7-2 combines with J gene TRBJ2-1; no clear D gene. This CDR3 is built from 14 residues. V gave up 4 bases and J gave up 5 bases, with 12 bases separating them. Germline CDR1 is SGHTA and CDR2 is FQGNSA. The CDR3 sequence: CASSSGPNHNEQFF. The CDR3 region has the DNA TGTGCCAGCAGCTCGGGCCCGAACCACAATGAGCAGTTCTTC.

The chain employs TRBV27 and TRBJ2-3, with D possibly called TRBD1 or TRBD2 (5 bases each). The ends were cut back, 4 bases at V and 9 bases at J, with 11 bases in the middle. There are 12 residues in the CDR3. Per germline, CDR1 MNHEY and CDR2 SMNVEV (reference sequence). The CDR3 loop is CASSSGPRTQYF. In nucleotides, the CDR3 is TGTGCCAGCAGTTCGGGGCCCCGAACGCAGTATTTT.

The chain recombines TRBV19 with TRBJ2-2; no firm D call. Trimming took 3 bases from V and 1 from J, leaving 3 bases between them. Germline CDR1 and CDR2: LNHDA and SQIVND (reference sequence). The CDR3 totals 13 residues. CDR3 residues: CASSMLNTGELFF. The CDR3 DNA sequence: TGTGCCAGTAGTATGCTGAACACCGGGGAGCTGTTTTTT.

CDR3 sequence: CASSYPGAGGWNIQYF. The CDR3 DNA reads as TGTGCCAGCAGCTATCCAGGGGCGGGAGGATGGAACATTCAGTACTTC. The chain employs TRBV5-6 and TRBJ2-4; 8 bases map to TRBD2. Germline loops: CDR1 SGHDT, CDR2 YYEEEE. V was clipped by 3 bases and J by 7 bases; unmatched bases: 12. The CDR3 is 16 residues long.

The chain links TRBV20-1 to TRBJ1-1; D might be TRBD1 (5 bases). The germline V gene has CDR1 DFQATT and CDR2 SNEGSKA (reference sequence). This CDR3 contains 10 residues. V lost 5 bases, J lost 9 bases, and 10 bases lay in between. The CDR3 coding sequence is TGCAGTGCTCGACAGATTAAAGCTTTCTTT. Its translation is CSARQIKAFF.

The chain combines TRBV7-9 with TRBJ2-5; 12 bases agree with TRBD2. The CDR3 extends over 16 amino acids. Germline CDR1 is SEHNR and CDR2 is FQNEAQ (reference sequence). Unmatched junction bases numbered 8, after V lost 5 bases and J lost 4 bases. CDR3 residues: CASSLPLAGGRETQYF. The CDR3 DNA reads TGTGCCAGCAGCCTCCCGCTAGCGGGGGGGAGAGAGACCCAGTACTTC.

With regard to this clone: In the same sample, other DNA sequences code for this CDR3. V usage is TRBV30 and J usage is TRBJ1-2; possibly TRBD1 for D (5 bases). The germline V and J ends were trimmed by 0 bases and 11 bases, with 22 bases remaining between them. Germline loops: CDR1 GTSNPN, CDR2 SVGIG (reference sequence). The CDR3 spans 15 residues. CDR3 sequence reads: CAWSVRFREKSKYTF. CDR3 sequence (DNA): TGTGCCTGGAGTGTACGGTTCAGGGAAAAATCTAAATACACCTTC.

The chain uses TRBV5-4 and TRBJ1-1; TRBD1 matches at 8 bases. J gave up 4 bases and V 1 base, and 0 bases lay outside the gene matches. Germline V CDR1 and CDR2: SGHNT, YYREEE (reference sequence). This CDR3 spans 13 amino acids. CDR3 amino acids: CASSLQGATEAFF. For the CDR3, the DNA is TGTGCCAGCAGCTTGCAGGGGGCCACTGAAGCTTTCTTT.

There are a few counts of this clone. J is TRBJ2-3 and V is TRBV19; D possibly uses TRBD1 or TRBD2 (5 bases each). Germline V gene lookup returns CDR1 LNHDA and CDR2 SQIVND (reference sequence). This CDR3 spans 16 amino acids. V was cut by 2 bases and J by 3 bases, with 15 bases left in between. The CDR3 region is CASSIRAGTDTDTQYF. The DNA for the CDR3 is TGTGCCAGTAGTATAAGGGCAGGGACGGATACAGATACGCAGTATTTT.